The clone carrying this TCR beta chain was picked up a small number of times. The antigen remains unidentified. This specimen includes other DNA sequences encoding the same CDR3. The protocol was immunoSEQ multiplex PCR, while the TCRdb copy is restricted to in-frame clones and leaves out a portion. The table lists a few million clones, about 92% of them singletons. The data are from a study of shared clonotypes between healthy human individuals. Whole-study context: Each donor had three CD4 naive, three CD4 memory, two CD8 naive and one CD8 memory plate.

In germline, CDR1 is MDHEN, CDR2 SYDVKM. V lost 6 bases, J lost 1 base, and 2 bases stayed unmatched. The CDR3 has 13 amino acids. Points from the study as a whole: In a handful of donors, about 5% of naive CD4 clonotypes appeared in common.

This chain uses TRBV28 with TRBJ1-1, with 7 bases fitting TRBD1. Sequencing was carried out using naive CD4+ T cells from PBMCs. The subset here: CD45RA+ positively selected. The TCR comes from a man younger than 35 in good health. Some clones in this sample may be carry-over from other donors' samples. The CDR3 loop is CASSPGGNTEAFF. The CDR3 region has the DNA TGTGCCAGCAGCCCAGGGGGGAACACTGAAGCTTTCTTT. Variable domain in full (rest from reference TRBV28 and TRBJ1-1): DVKVTQSSRYLVKRTGEKVFLECVQDMDHENMFWYRQDPGLGLRLIYFSYDVKMKEKGDIPEGYSVSREKKERFSLILESASTNQTSMYLCASSPGGNTEAFFGQGTRLTVV.